The clone carrying this T cell receptor beta chain has only one observation. The sample originates from a study of shared clonotypes between healthy human individuals. Study as a whole: Ranging from 18 to 49 in age, donors were a couple of women and a few men.

The assay was immunoSEQ multiplex PCR, and TCRdb's table has in-frame clones only and misses some. In the table there are 2 million to 2.5 million clones, 93% of which are singletons. Germline-derived CDR1 and CDR2 are MDHEN and SYDVKM. The CDR3 runs 13 residues. V lost 6 bases, J lost 3 bases, and 12 bases lay in between. The sequence was collected from a man aged 18 to 30 in good health. Some clones in this sample may be carry-over from other donors' samples. The sequenced material came from naive CD4+ T cells from PBMCs. Documented subset: CD45RA+ positively selected. The chain is built from TRBV28 and TRBJ2-7, with a possible D match to TRBD2 (7 bases). The CDR3 DNA reads TGTGCCAGCAGACACAGGGACTACTACGAGCAGTACTTC. Its translation: CASRHRDYYEQYF.